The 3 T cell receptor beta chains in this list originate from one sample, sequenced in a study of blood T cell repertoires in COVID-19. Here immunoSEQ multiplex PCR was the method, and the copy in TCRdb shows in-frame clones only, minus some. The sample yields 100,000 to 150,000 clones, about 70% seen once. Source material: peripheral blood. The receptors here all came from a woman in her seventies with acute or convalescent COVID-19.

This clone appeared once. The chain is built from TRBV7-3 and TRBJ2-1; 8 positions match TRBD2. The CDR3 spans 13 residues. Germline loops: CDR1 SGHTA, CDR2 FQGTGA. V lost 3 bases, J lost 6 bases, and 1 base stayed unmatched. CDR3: CASSLGLVNEQFF. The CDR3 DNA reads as TGTGCCAGCAGCTTGGGACTAGTCAATGAGCAGTTCTTC. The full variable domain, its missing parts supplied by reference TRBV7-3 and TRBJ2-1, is GAGVSQTPSNKVTEKGKYVELRCDPISGHTALYWYRQSLGQGPEFLIYFQGTGAADDSGLPNDRFFAVRPEGSVSTLKIQRTERGDSAVYLCASSLGLVNEQFFGPGTRLTVL.

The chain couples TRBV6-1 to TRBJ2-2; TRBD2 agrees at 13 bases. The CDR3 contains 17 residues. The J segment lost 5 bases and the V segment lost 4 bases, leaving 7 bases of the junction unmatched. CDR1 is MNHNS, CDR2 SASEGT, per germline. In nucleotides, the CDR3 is TGTGCCAGCAGTGGGGGACTAGCGGGAATGGGTACCGGGGAGCTGTTTTTT. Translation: CASSGGLAGMGTGELFF.

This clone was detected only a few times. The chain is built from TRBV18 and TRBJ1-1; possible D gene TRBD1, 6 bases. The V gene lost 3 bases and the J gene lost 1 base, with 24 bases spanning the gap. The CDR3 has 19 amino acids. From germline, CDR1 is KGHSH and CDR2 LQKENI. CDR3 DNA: TGTGCCAGCTCACCGGAGGGGCGGGGGGCGCAAAGATCGAACACTGAAGCTTTCTTT. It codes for CASSPEGRGAQRSNTEAFF. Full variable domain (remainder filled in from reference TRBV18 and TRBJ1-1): NAGVMQNPRHLVRRRGQEARLRCSPMKGHSHVYWYRQLPEEGLKFMVYLQKENIIDESGMPKERFSAEFPKEGPSILRIQQVVRGDSAAYFCASSPEGRGAQRSNTEAFFGQGTRLTVV.